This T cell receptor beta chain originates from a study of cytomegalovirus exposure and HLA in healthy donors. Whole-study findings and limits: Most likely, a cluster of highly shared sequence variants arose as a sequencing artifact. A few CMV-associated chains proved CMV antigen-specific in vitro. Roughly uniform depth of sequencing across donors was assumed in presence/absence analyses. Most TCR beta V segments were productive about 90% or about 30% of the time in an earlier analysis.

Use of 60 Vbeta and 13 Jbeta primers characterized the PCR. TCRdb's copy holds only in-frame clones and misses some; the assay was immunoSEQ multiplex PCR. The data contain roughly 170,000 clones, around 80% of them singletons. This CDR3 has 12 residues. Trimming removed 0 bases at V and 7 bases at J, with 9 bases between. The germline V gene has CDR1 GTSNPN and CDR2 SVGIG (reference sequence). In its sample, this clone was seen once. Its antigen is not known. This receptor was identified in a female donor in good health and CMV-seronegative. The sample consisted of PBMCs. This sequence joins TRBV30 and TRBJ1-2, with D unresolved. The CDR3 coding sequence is TGTGCCTGGAGTGTAGCGTATACTGGCTACACCTTC. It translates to CAWSVAYTGYTF.